Presented here are 18 T cell receptor beta chains from one specimen sequenced in a study of cytomegalovirus exposure and HLA in healthy donors (dated by TCRdb to 2016 to 2017). Libraries were made using the immunoSEQ multiplex PCR assay. A mixture of 60 forward primers for TCR Vbeta segments and 13 reverse primers for TCR Jbeta segments was used in the multiplex PCR. What TCRdb holds here is the immuneACCESS table cut down to in-frame rearrangements. Part of the clones is not present; checked against another copy, under half of the missing clones reflect an unresolved V gene, and the others are unexplained. In all, the sample holds some 200,000 clones, and approximately 79% of those were seen once. Of the sample, less than 2% is held by the ten largest clones. Sequencing used PBMCs. All receptors come from a girl aged 5 to 17 in good health and CMV-seropositive.

The chain recombines TRBV5-4 with TRBJ2-6; no clear D gene. V lost 0 bases to trimming and J lost 0 bases, with 7 bases between them. CDR1 is SGHNT, CDR2 YYREEE, per germline (reference sequence). The length of the CDR3 is 16 residues. In DNA, the CDR3 is TGTGCCAGCAGCTTGGCTAGGAGCTCTGGGGCCAACGTCCTGACTTTC. Protein product: CASSLARSSGANVLTF.

The chain recombines TRBV2 with TRBJ1-2, with 10 bases aligning to TRBD1. V lost 4 bases to trimming and J lost 10 bases; unmatched junction nucleotides: 9. Germline V gene lookup returns CDR1 SNHLY and CDR2 FYNNEI. The CDR3 is 14 amino acids. The CDR3 loop reads CASSVDRGSGTYTF. The CDR3 DNA sequence: TGTGCCAGCAGTGTGGACAGGGGGTCGGGTACCTACACCTTC.

This clone was seen just once. V gene TRBV5-1 combines with J gene TRBJ2-7; 10 positions match TRBD1. Germline loops: CDR1 SGHRS, CDR2 YFSETQ. The CDR3 contains 16 residues. V was clipped by 4 bases and J by 4 bases; unmatched bases: 11. CDR3 nucleotides: TGCGCCAGCAGCCAAAATCCGGGACAGGGGTATTACGAGCAGTACTTC. It is translated as CASSQNPGQGYYEQYF.

The chain employs TRBV5-4 and TRBJ2-7, with 7 nucleotides matching TRBD2. The CDR3 sequence is 15 residues long. Germline V lookup: CDR1 SGHNT, CDR2 YYREEE (reference sequence). J was trimmed by 2 bases and V by 4 bases; bases with no gene match: 9. In DNA form, the CDR3 reads TGTGCCAGCAGCCGCGACGGGGGGTCGGCCTACGAGCAGTACTTC. It codes for CASSRDGGSAYEQYF.

The chain employs TRBV7-9 and TRBJ2-1; 10 bases match TRBD2. CDR3 size: 15 residues. Trimming removed 5 bases from V and 5 bases from J; junction bases left unmatched: 6. The germline gives CDR1 SEHNR, CDR2 FQNEAQ (reference sequence). CDR3 nucleotides: TGTGCCAGCAGCCCAGTACTAGCGGGGAACAATGAGCAGTTCTTC. Residues: CASSPVLAGNNEQFF.

V usage is TRBV6-5 and J usage is TRBJ2-3; D remains ambiguous. The CDR3 has 16 amino acids. The germline V and J ends were trimmed by 0 bases and 5 bases, with 15 bases remaining between them. CDR1 is MNHEY, CDR2 SVGAGI, per germline. The CDR3 region is CASSYSNYRVGDTQYF. The CDR3 region has the DNA TGTGCCAGCAGTTACTCTAACTATCGGGTTGGAGATACGCAGTATTTT.

This clone was observed a single time. The V call is TRBV6-1, the J call TRBJ1-2; TRBD1 matches at 10 bases. This CDR3 has 15 residues. The germline gives CDR1 MNHNS, CDR2 SASEGT. V was clipped by 7 bases and J by 0 bases; unmatched bases: 5. The CDR3 coding sequence is TGTGCCAGCAAAGTCGACAGGGGGCCTAACTATGGCTACACCTTC. It codes for CASKVDRGPNYGYTF.

The chain uses TRBV10-3 and TRBJ1-3, with 10 bases aligning to TRBD1. Losses at the gene ends were 5 bases for V and 0 bases for J; bases not matched to a gene: 10. The CDR3 has 18 residues. The germline V gene encodes CDR1 ENHRY and CDR2 SYGVKD. This CDR3 reads CAISPGGTGAFSGNTIYF. CDR3 DNA sequence: TGTGCCATCAGTCCGGGTGGGACAGGGGCCTTCTCTGGAAACACCATATATTTT.

The V and J genes are TRBV5-1 and TRBJ2-1; D perhaps matches TRBD2 (6 bases). Germline CDR1 reads SGHRS; CDR2 reads YFSETQ. The V end was cut by 5 bases, the J end by 5 bases, with 17 bases between. The CDR3 is 15 amino acids. CDR3 nucleotide sequence: TGCGCCAGCAGTACCGGGGGACTCGGGAACAATGAGCAGTTCTTC. Its translation: CASSTGGLGNNEQFF. Combining the CDR3 with reference TRBV5-1 and TRBJ2-1 gives the whole variable domain KAGVTQTPRYLIKTRGQQVTLSCSPISGHRSVSWYQQTPGQGLQFLFEYFSETQRNKGNFPGRFSGRQFSNSRSEMNVSTLELGDSALYLCASSTGGLGNNEQFFGPGTRLTVL.

This sequence joins TRBV5-8 and TRBJ2-3, with a weak D call TRBD2 (6 bases). In germline, CDR1 is SGHTS, CDR2 YDEGEE. CDR3 length: 12 amino acids. V was trimmed by 3 bases and J by 4 bases, leaving 6 bases between them. The CDR3 region has the DNA TGTGCCAGCAGCTGGGACTCAGATACGCAGTATTTT. This sequence encodes CASSWDSDTQYF.

This chain uses TRBV5-1 with TRBJ2-7, with 9 bases that match TRBD1. Germline V lookup: CDR1 SGHRS, CDR2 YFSETQ. Trimming at V came to 4 bases and at J to 3 bases, leaving 8 bases not matched to a gene. The CDR3 is 15 amino acids. The CDR3 nucleotides are TGCGCCAGCAGCCCGAACCACAGGGGGCGCTACGAGCAGTACTTC. Its translation is CASSPNHRGRYEQYF. The whole variable domain, filled in from reference TRBV5-1 and TRBJ2-7, reads KAGVTQTPRYLIKTRGQQVTLSCSPISGHRSVSWYQQTPGQGLQFLFEYFSETQRNKGNFPGRFSGRQFSNSRSEMNVSTLELGDSALYLCASSPNHRGRYEQYFGPGTRLTVT.

The V gene is TRBV7-9, the J gene TRBJ2-3, with 8 bases fitting TRBD2. V gave up 2 bases and J gave up 4 bases; unmatched junction bases: 5. The length of the CDR3 is 15 residues. Per the germline V gene, CDR1 is SEHNR and CDR2 is FQNEAQ (reference sequence). Here the CDR3 reads CASSLSGGAPDTQYF. For the CDR3, the DNA is TGTGCCAGCAGCTTATCCGGGGGGGCGCCAGATACGCAGTATTTT.

The genes are TRBV4-1 and TRBJ1-5; D perhaps matches TRBD1 (5 bases). The length of the CDR3 is 16 residues. Trimming took 1 base from V and 1 from J, leaving 11 bases between them. In germline, CDR1 is MGHRA, CDR2 YSYEKL. In DNA form, the CDR3 reads TGCGCCAGCAGCCAAGTAAGGGGTAAAAGCAATCAGCCCCAGCATTTT. As protein: CASSQVRGKSNQPQHF.

V gene TRBV11-3 combines with J gene TRBJ1-6, with D maybe TRBD1 (6 bases). CDR1 is SGHNT, CDR2 YENEEA, per germline. The ends were cut back, 3 bases at V and 7 bases at J, with 13 bases in the middle. The CDR3 consists of 15 residues. Here the CDR3 DNA reads TGTGCCAGCAGCTTGGCAGGACAGTCGAATTCACCCCTCCACTTT. Translating gives CASSLAGQSNSPLHF.

The rearrangement joins TRBV5-1 to TRBJ1-1, with TRBD1 as a possible D gene (5 bases). From germline, CDR1 is SGHRS and CDR2 YFSETQ. V was clipped by 7 bases and J by 0 bases, with 22 bases between them. CDR3 size: 17 residues. CDR3 sequence (DNA): TGCGCCAGCCGCCTTACGTCGGGGGTCGGGCTGAACACTGAAGCTTTCTTT. Translation gives CASRLTSGVGLNTEAFF.

This rearrangement joins TRBV9 to TRBJ2-3, with TRBD2 matching 8 bases. The CDR3 length is 14 residues. Germline CDR1 SGDLS, CDR2 YYNGEE. The ends lost 3 bases at V and 9 bases at J; junction bases unmatched: 9. The CDR3 nucleotides read TGTGCCAGCAGCGATGGCGGGGGGCTTGAAACGCAGTATTTT. This translates into CASSDGGGLETQYF.

This clone was found a few times. The gene calls are TRBV6-1 and TRBJ1-5; D not certain. Trimming stripped 1 base from V and 4 bases from J, with 8 bases between. CDR3 length: 14 amino acids. CDR1 MNHNS and CDR2 SASEGT come from the germline V gene. The CDR3 DNA is TGTGCCAGCAGTGAAGGAGGTGAGAATCAGCCCCAGCATTTT. This encodes CASSEGGENQPQHF.

This clone came up a few times. The chain couples TRBV4-1 to TRBJ2-3, with TRBD2 matching 9 bases. V was pared by 0 bases and J by 1 base, with 8 bases of the junction left unmatched. This CDR3 has 18 residues. CDR1 is MGHRA, CDR2 YSYEKL, per germline. The CDR3 sequence is CASSQDRAGGPGTDTQYF. For the CDR3, the DNA is TGCGCCAGCAGCCAAGATAGGGCGGGGGGGCCGGGCACAGATACGCAGTATTTT.